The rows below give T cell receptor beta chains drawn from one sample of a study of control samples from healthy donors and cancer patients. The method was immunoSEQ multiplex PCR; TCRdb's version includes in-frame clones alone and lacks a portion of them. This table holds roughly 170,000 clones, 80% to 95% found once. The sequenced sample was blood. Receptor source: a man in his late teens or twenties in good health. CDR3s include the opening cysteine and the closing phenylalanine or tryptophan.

CDR3 protein: CASSQDNRGVRNSPLHF
V gene: TRBV4-1

CDR3 protein: CASSPPGPGNTIYF
V gene: TRBV19

CDR3 protein: CASSIGIQKGGSNTGELFF
V gene: TRBV19

CDR3 protein: CASSRLIGQGNSPLHF
V gene: TRBV5-4

CDR3 protein: CASSLKGSTTGELFF
V gene: TRBV5-1

CDR3 protein: CASSPPLDGTEAFF
V gene: TRBV18

CDR3 protein: CATSRDGGITNYGYTF
V gene: TRBV15

CDR3 protein: CASSLLGASNQPQHF
V gene: TRBV5-6

CDR3 protein: CASSSPLTGQYEQYF
V gene: TRBV5-1

CDR3 protein: CASSLGTVSYEQYF
V gene: TRBV11-2

CDR3 protein: CASRTTGRYNSPLHF
V gene: TRBV6-5

CDR3 protein: CASSHWDFQETQYF
V gene: TRBV14

CDR3 protein: CSGGDLYEQYF
V gene: TRBV29-1

CDR3 protein: CASSLLITGGRSSTDTQYF
V gene: TRBV7-8

CDR3 protein: CASSLGGPAVYEQYF
V gene: TRBV28

CDR3 protein: CASSNKIYGYTF
V gene: TRBV19

CDR3 protein: CASRTGGIPGELFF
V gene: TRBV19

CDR3 protein: CASSQAGLDRNEQFF
V gene: TRBV14

CDR3 protein: CASSKRQGAYEQYF
V gene: TRBV5-1

CDR3 protein: CASSDGAARNQPQHF
V gene: TRBV2

CDR3 protein: CASSFDRPSAEAFF
V gene: TRBV5-6

CDR3 protein: CASNIGWSNQPQHF
V gene: TRBV6-5

CDR3 protein: CASSQGPSLSGDTQYF
V gene: TRBV14

CDR3 protein: CASRTPARTYNSPLHF
V gene: TRBV28

CDR3 protein: CASSLTLVREQFF
V gene: TRBV11-1

CDR3 protein: CASSVATGEVYEQYF
V gene: TRBV4-1

CDR3 protein: CSVRSSTDTQYF
V gene: TRBV29-1

CDR3 protein: CLGDPNTEAFF
V gene: TRBV19

CDR3 protein: CASSEESNQPQHF
V gene: TRBV2

CDR3 protein: CASSPPTGAEGNEKLFF
V gene: TRBV18

CDR3 protein: CASSDFDRNNEQFF
V gene: TRBV4-1

CDR3 protein: CASSPDTYEQYF
V gene: TRBV6-5

CDR3 protein: CASSYNRGLNTEAFF
V gene: TRBV6-5

CDR3 protein: CASSEGPVNYGYTF
V gene: TRBV6-1

CDR3 protein: CASSQSGSPKRDTQYF
V gene: TRBV3-1/TRBV3-2

CDR3 protein: CASSPRSVPYEQYF
V gene: TRBV27

CDR3 protein: CASSLAAGGDDSAFF
V gene: TRBV5-7

CDR3 protein: CASSFIPSAGELFF
V gene: TRBV7-3

CDR3 protein: CASSLDRVGTQYF
V gene: TRBV11-3

CDR3 protein: CASSAGQGQTQYF
V gene: TRBV7-3

CDR3 protein: CASSTRSTSGGAGNIQYF
V gene: TRBV25-1

CDR3 protein: CATRGVSITEAFF
V gene: TRBV6-5

CDR3 protein: CASSLAASSYNEQFF
V gene: TRBV5-6

CDR3 protein: CASIHREGQPQHF
V gene: TRBV2

CDR3 protein: CASSLEQLDFQAFF
V gene: TRBV5-6

CDR3 protein: CASNIGGKNYGYTF
V gene: TRBV19

CDR3 protein: CATSDWGTTGELFF
V gene: TRBV24-1